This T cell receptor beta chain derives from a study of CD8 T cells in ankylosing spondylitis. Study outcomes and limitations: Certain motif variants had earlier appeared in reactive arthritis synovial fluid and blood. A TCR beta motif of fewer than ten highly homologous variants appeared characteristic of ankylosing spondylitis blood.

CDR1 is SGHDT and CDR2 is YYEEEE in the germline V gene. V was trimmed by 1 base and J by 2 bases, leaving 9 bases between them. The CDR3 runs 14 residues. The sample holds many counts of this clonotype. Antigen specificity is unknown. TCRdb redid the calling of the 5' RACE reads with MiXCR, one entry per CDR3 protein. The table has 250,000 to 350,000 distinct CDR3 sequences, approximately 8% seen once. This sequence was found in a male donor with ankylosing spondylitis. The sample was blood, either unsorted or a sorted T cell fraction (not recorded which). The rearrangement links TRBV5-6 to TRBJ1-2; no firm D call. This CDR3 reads CASSLSGFNYGYTF. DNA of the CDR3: TGTGCCAGCAGCTTGTCGGGGTTCAACTATGGCTACACCTTC.